The T cell receptor (beta chain) described here comes from a study of T-cell memory formation after mild COVID-19 (dated by TCRdb to 2020 to 2022). About the study as a whole: TCR sequence clusters from the two donors were found to be largely donor specific. T-cell clones expanding and contracting after mild COVID-19 in a couple of donors were tracked by longitudinal TCRalpha and TCRbeta repertoire sequencing. The cohort comprised two young, previously healthy adult volunteers, one female and one male. Results the study describes overall, beyond this receptor: The study included only two mild cases, and larger cohorts that include severe cases with pre-infection samples were judged to be necessary. Some responding clones were detected in pre-infection memory, suggesting pre-existing cross-reactive memory T cells joined the SARS-CoV-2 response. Contracting CD4+ clones were found mainly in CM and EM memory subsets, while CD8+ clones were enriched in EMRA. SARS-CoV-2 specificity was not confirmed for the second-wave clones peaking on day 37. Clones contracting from day 15 to 85 had balanced CD4/CD8 phenotypes, while a second wave expanding from day 15 to 37 was biased towards CD4+.

To note about this clonotype: This clone's antigen is unknown. Within one base of it there is no much larger clone, and no base qualities were kept.

PBMCs were isolated by Ficoll-Paque density gradient centrifugation. Sequencing used an Illumina NovaSeq 6000. TCRalpha and TCRbeta cDNA libraries were built by 5'RACE with constant-segment primers, adding sample barcodes and unique molecular identifiers. RNA was extracted from every sample with Trizol reagent. Library amplification was performed in two PCR steps, and a second sample barcode and Illumina TruSeq adapters were introduced in the second step. Sequencing of libraries was performed on an Illumina NovaSeq with 2 x 150 bp paired-end reads. The authors' pipeline ran thus. Demultiplexing of reads and collapsing into UMI-guided consensus sequences were performed with migec v1.2.7. Using mixcr v2.1.11, the UMI consensuses were aligned to TRA and TRB V and J templates and assembled into clonotypes. Expanded or contracted clonotypes were those called significant by both edgeR and NoisET, with noise models trained on biological replicates. For edgeR calls, the cutoffs were a false discovery rate-adjusted p below 0.01 and a log2 fold-change threshold of 1. PCA with hierarchical clustering of max-normalized trajectories of the 1000 most abundant clonotypes was used as exploratory dynamics analysis. Each responding clone was given a CD4 or CD8 phenotype based on the CD4+ and CD8+ repertoires, which had been sequenced separately. The raw public reads went through TCRdb reprocessing: fastp at Q25, MiXCR clone calling, in-frame beta chains kept. Here each entry gathers all rows of one CDR3 protein and keeps the most common genes and DNA. The V and J calls follow TCRdb's processing rather than the paper's. For this sample there are fewer than 300,000 distinct CDR3 sequences; 16% appear just once. In total, the top ten clones hold 22% of the sample.

This TCR was sampled from a man between 18 and 29 years old who had mild COVID-19 (a few samples of this study predate the infection). The sample titles of this study are shuffled in the database, so cell type and time point are left out; the donor was told from shared clones. The material sequenced was PBMCs or a T cell subset sorted from them (not recorded which).

The CDR3 is CASSYSYNEQFF. In nucleotide form, the sequence is TGTGCCAGCAGCTACTCCTACAATGAGCAGTTCTTC. The sequence links TRBV11-2 to TRBJ2-1; the D gene lacks a confident call. The CDR3 covers 12 residues, taking in both the cysteine and the phenylalanine. Just the 36-base CDR3 DNA is kept, in frame starting at base 1. The germline V gene supplies CDR1 SGHAT and CDR2 FQNNGV. The trim is 4 bases for V and 0 bases for J, with a gap of 1 base between the germline ends.